The 29 T cell receptor beta chains reported below all come from one sample, sequenced in a study of blood T cells in healthy people across ages. Combining a sample-barcoded 5' primer with a J-beta primer mix, a second PCR ran for roughly 7 to 12 cycles. In TCRdb, the 5' RACE reads were re-called with MiXCR into one record per CDR3 protein. The table has about 1.6 million distinct CDR3 sequences, approximately 32% seen once; the top ten hold roughly 12%. Sequences were obtained from blood. The receptors were sampled from a woman between 25 and 40 years old in good health.

V and J are TRBV18 and TRBJ1-4, with a possible D match to TRBD1 (5 bases). CDR1 is KGHSH, CDR2 LQKENI, per germline. V lost 1 base to trimming and J lost 2 bases, with 20 bases between them. This CDR3 has 19 residues. CDR3 residues: CASSPLQAKGPTTNEKLFF. CDR3 nucleotides: TGTGCCAGCTCACCACTACAGGCTAAGGGCCCCACCACTAATGAAAAACTGTTTTTT.

This clonotype was seen more than once but under ten times. The chain links TRBV10-1 to TRBJ2-3, with TRBD2 identical over 8 bases. The ends lost 7 bases at V and 4 bases at J; junction bases unmatched: 16. Germline V gene sequence: CDR1 WNHNN, CDR2 SYGVQD (reference sequence). This CDR3 has 17 residues. The CDR3 DNA is TGCGCCAGCAATAAAGCGGGGGAGACTCCCAGATCAGATACGCAGTATTTT. Its protein is CASNKAGETPRSDTQYF.

This rearrangement joins TRBV28 to TRBJ2-1; D ambiguous. Trimming pared 6 bases from V and 9 bases from J, leaving 12 bases between. The CDR3 has 12 amino acids. Germline V gene sequence: CDR1 MDHEN, CDR2 SYDVKM. CDR3 in DNA: TGTGCCAGCAGGGTGGAGTTGAGTGAGCAGTTCTTC. It specifies CASRVELSEQFF.

The chain combines TRBV7-9 with TRBJ1-2, with D perhaps matching TRBD1 (6 bases). CDR1 and CDR2 from the germline V gene are SEHNR and FQNEAQ (reference sequence). There are 16 residues in the CDR3. Deletions cut 5 bases from V and 2 bases from J, with 18 bases between. DNA for the CDR3: TGTGCCAGCAGCCCAATAGGGGGAACACCGAACTATGGCTACACCTTC. It is translated as CASSPIGGTPNYGYTF.

This clonotype has just a few counts. Germline is not matched at one junction end, which may reflect a read error. The chain links TRBV12-3 or TRBV12-4 to TRBJ1-1, with D uncertain. The CDR3 totals 12 residues. This CDR3 reads CASSPGGTETFF. The CDR3 DNA sequence: TGTGCTAGCAGTCCCGGAGGCACTGAAACTTTCTTT.

This clonotype occurred a few times. The chain is built from TRBV14 and TRBJ2-1, with no clear D. The V gene's germline CDR1 is SGHDN and CDR2 FVKESK. CDR3 size: 13 residues. V dropped 8 bases and J dropped 0 bases, with 8 bases sitting between them. As DNA, the CDR3 is TGTGCCAGCGCCCAGAGCTCCTACAATGAGCAGTTCTTC. Translating gives CASAQSSYNEQFF.

This chain joins TRBV28 and TRBJ2-1; TRBD2 aligns across 7 bases. The CDR3 has 12 residues. V lost 6 bases to trimming and J lost 10 bases; unmatched junction nucleotides: 6. CDR1 is MDHEN and CDR2 is SYDVKM in the germline V gene. For the CDR3, the DNA is TGTGCCAGCAGAACCCCCGGGAGGGAGCAGTTCTTC. Its translation is CASRTPGREQFF.

The J gene is TRBJ2-3, the V gene TRBV20-1; 7 positions agree with TRBD2. The germline V gene encodes CDR1 DFQATT and CDR2 SNEGSKA (reference sequence). The CDR3 runs to 13 residues. With V trimmed by 6 bases and J by 3 bases, 6 bases remained unmatched. As DNA, the CDR3 is TGCAGTGCCCTTGGGGGGGGTACAGATACGCAGTATTTT. Translation: CSALGGGTDTQYF.

This clonotype has just a few counts. The chain recombines TRBV30 with TRBJ2-3; D gene unclear. Germline values: CDR1 GTSNPN, CDR2 SVGIG (reference sequence). The CDR3 sequence is 14 residues long. V was trimmed by 1 base and J by 5 bases, leaving 13 bases between them. Written as DNA, the CDR3 is TGTGCCTGGAGTGCTAATACCAGGAGAGATACGCAGTATTTT. Protein: CAWSANTRRDTQYF.

This rearrangement joins TRBV30 to TRBJ2-6; D ambiguous. V was shortened by 1 base and J by 0 bases, with 4 bases between the two germline ends. The CDR3 is 14 residues long. Germline V lookup: CDR1 GTSNPN, CDR2 SVGIG (reference sequence). The DNA for the CDR3 is TGTGCCTGGAGTGCGAGCTCTGGGGCCAACGTCCTGACTTTC. Residues: CAWSASSGANVLTF.

The chain combines TRBV28 with TRBJ2-7; the D gene is possibly TRBD2 (7 bases). V was shortened by 8 bases and J by 3 bases, with 14 bases between the two germline ends. The CDR3 has 13 amino acids. Per the germline V gene, CDR1 is MDHEN and CDR2 is SYDVKM. CDR3 DNA: TGTGCCAGCTTAAGGGGGGGAGGCTACGAGCAGTACTTC. Amino acids: CASLRGGGYEQYF.

The J gene is TRBJ2-3, the V gene TRBV29-1; D remains ambiguous. V was cut by 6 bases and J by 5 bases, with 24 bases left in between. The length of the CDR3 is 16 residues. Germline V gene sequence: CDR1 SQVTM, CDR2 ANQGSEA. The CDR3 DNA sequence: TGCAGCGTCGTAGGATTTGATAGAGGAACACAAGATACGCAGTATTTT. It yields the protein CSVVGFDRGTQDTQYF.

This clonotype has at least ten counts. The V call is TRBV12-3 or TRBV12-4, the J call TRBJ2-3, with TRBD1 identical over 8 bases. CDR3 length equals 15 residues. V shed 6 bases, J shed 4 bases, and the junction held 9 bases outside the gene matches. The CDR3 DNA reads as TGTGCCAGCAGCACAAGGACAGGGACGGCAGATACGCAGTATTTT. Its protein is CASSTRTGTADTQYF.

The DNA for the CDR3 is TGTGCCACCAGTGACCCAAGGGGTCAGCCCCAGCATTTT. Translated: CATSDPRGQPQHF. This chain connects TRBV24-1 to TRBJ1-5, with a possible D match to TRBD1 (5 bases). Germline values: CDR1 KGHDR, CDR2 SFDVKD. CDR3 length: 13 amino acids. V lost 4 bases and J lost 6, with 9 bases in between.

This clonotype showed up just a few times. The chain employs TRBV7-2 and TRBJ2-7; 9 bases map to TRBD2. This CDR3 comprises 15 residues. V shed 5 bases and J 3 bases; nucleotides not matched to a gene: 8. Looked up from germline, CDR1 is SGHTA and CDR2 is FQGNSA. The CDR3 bases are TGTGCCAGCAGCCCGAGCGGGACTAGCCTCTACGAGCAGTACTTC. It translates to CASSPSGTSLYEQYF.

The V gene is TRBV4-1, the J gene TRBJ2-1; 13 bases are a match to TRBD2. This CDR3 comprises 18 residues. V dropped 4 bases and J dropped 0; count of bases not matched to a gene: 6. Germline V gene data show CDR1 as MGHRA and CDR2 as YSYEKL. The CDR3 DNA follows: TGCGCCAGCAGCCCTAGACTAGCGGGGGGCCGCTCCTACAATGAGCAGTTCTTC. Protein sequence: CASSPRLAGGRSYNEQFF.

This sequence joins TRBV10-2 and TRBJ2-5; D tentatively reads TRBD1 or TRBD2 (5 bases each). V was shortened by 8 bases and J by 1 base, with 23 bases between the two germline ends. This CDR3 is 17 amino acids long. CDR1 and CDR2 (germline): WSHSY, SAAADI. The CDR3 DNA sequence: TGCGCCAGCGCACACAACATAAGAGGGGACCTCCAAGAGACCCAGTACTTC. Amino acids: CASAHNIRGDLQETQYF.

The sample holds a few counts of this clonotype. This chain joins TRBV6-2 or TRBV6-3 and TRBJ1-1, with 8 nucleotides matching TRBD1. This CDR3 comprises 14 residues. Germline CDR1 reads MNHEY; CDR2 reads SVGEGT. With V trimmed by 6 bases and J by 5 bases, 8 bases remained unmatched. This CDR3 reads CASSRGQVSTEAFF. CDR3 nucleotides: TGTGCCAGCAGCAGGGGGCAGGTTAGTACTGAAGCTTTCTTT.

The chain couples TRBV25-1 to TRBJ1-2; D not resolved. V gave up 8 bases and J gave up 3 bases, with 13 bases separating them. This CDR3 spans 13 amino acids. Germline V CDR1 and CDR2: MGHDK, SYGVNS. The DNA of the CDR3 is TGTGCCAGCTCCCCCGGGTCGTACTATGGCTACACCTTC. It encodes CASSPGSYYGYTF.

This clonotype was observed many times. The chain couples TRBV12-3 or TRBV12-4 to TRBJ2-1; D remains ambiguous. The ends were cut back, 1 base at V and 0 bases at J, with 7 bases in the middle. This CDR3 comprises 15 residues. Here the CDR3 reads CASSLGESSYNEQFF. The CDR3 bases are TGTGCCAGCAGTTTAGGCGAGAGCTCCTACAATGAGCAGTTCTTC.

This clonotype appeared a few times. The chain links TRBV4-2 to TRBJ1-2, with D tentatively TRBD1 (6 bases). The CDR3 has 17 residues. Deletions cut 4 bases from V and 1 base from J, with 19 bases between. The germline V gene encodes CDR1 LGHNA and CDR2 YNFKEQ. The CDR3 coding sequence is TGTGCCAGCAGCCGAACGACAGGCGGGACTCTTAACTATGGCTACACCTTC. This gives the protein CASSRTTGGTLNYGYTF.

The gene calls are TRBV5-6 and TRBJ2-1, with D perhaps matching TRBD2 (5 bases). Germline loops: CDR1 SGHDT, CDR2 YYEEEE. Trimming removed 3 bases from V and 7 bases from J, with 20 bases in between. CDR3 length: 16 amino acids. The CDR3 region is CASSSIPETGGNEQFF. The CDR3 region has the DNA TGTGCCAGCAGCTCGATCCCGGAGACGGGCGGGAATGAGCAGTTCTTC.

CDR3 protein: CASSKGLASGGQYF. In DNA form, the CDR3 reads TGCGCCAGCAGCAAGGGACTAGCGTCAGGGGGGCAGTACTTC. This chain joins TRBV5-1 and TRBJ2-4, with 10 positions matching TRBD2. The junction had 11 bases not matched to a gene; V was cut back by 4 bases and J by 13 bases. In germline, CDR1 is SGHRS, CDR2 YFSETQ. The CDR3 spans 14 residues.

The chain links TRBV6-1 to TRBJ2-6, with D perhaps TRBD2 (7 bases). Germline V gene lookup returns CDR1 MNHNS and CDR2 SASEGT. Trimming shortened V by 7 bases and J by 1 base, and 26 bases separated the two germline ends. CDR3 length: 20 amino acids. CDR3 nucleotide sequence: TGTGCCAGCAACGGGGGGACACTGACTCTCCAGGGATCTGGGGCCAACGTCCTGACTTTC. This codes for CASNGGTLTLQGSGANVLTF.

This sequence joins TRBV27 and TRBJ2-3, with D maybe TRBD2 (6 bases). This CDR3 comprises 18 residues. The V and J ends lost 5 bases and 6 bases respectively, with 27 bases between them. The germline gives CDR1 MNHEY, CDR2 SMNVEV (reference sequence). Here the CDR3 reads CASSPPWRRGNAFDTQYF. Written as DNA, the CDR3 is TGTGCCAGCAGTCCCCCGTGGAGGAGGGGTAACGCCTTTGATACGCAGTATTTT.

This clonotype was counted only a few times. The chain employs TRBV25-1 and TRBJ2-1, with 7 bases lining up with TRBD1. Losses at the gene ends were 5 bases for V and 2 bases for J; bases not matched to a gene: 15. Germline lookup yields CDR1 MGHDK and CDR2 SYGVNS. The CDR3 has 18 amino acids. CDR3 bases: TGTGCCAGCAGTCCGATCCTCTTCACAGGGGAGCCCTACAATGAGCAGTTCTTC. Amino acid sequence: CASSPILFTGEPYNEQFF.

There are a few counts of this clonotype. The chain's CDR3 is CASKGTVDLYEQYF. CDR3 bases: TGTGCCAGCAAAGGGACAGTTGATCTCTACGAGCAGTACTTC. The genes are TRBV27 and TRBJ2-7; 7 nucleotides line up with TRBD1. Trimming took 7 bases from V and 3 from J; bases not matched to a gene: 9. CDR1 and CDR2 (germline): MNHEY, SMNVEV (reference sequence). CDR3 size: 14 residues.

The rearrangement links TRBV27 to TRBJ2-3, with a weak D call TRBD2 (6 bases). CDR3 size: 16 residues. The V end was cut by 6 bases, the J end by 7 bases, with 23 bases between. CDR1 and CDR2 (germline): MNHEY, SMNVEV (reference sequence). CDR3 nucleotide sequence: TGTGCCAGCAGGCTTTTGCGTGCGGGGCTACAGAATACGCAGTATTTT. It encodes CASRLLRAGLQNTQYF.

This clonotype was recorded once. Just one base apart from a much larger clone, this may be a read error. This chain joins TRBV13 and TRBJ2-5, with no clear D. Germline V lookup: CDR1 PRHDT, CDR2 FYEKMQ (reference sequence). CDR3 size: 15 residues. CDR3 region: CVSSEPAHPPETQYF. CDR3 in DNA: TGTGTCAGCAGTGAACCCGCCCATCCTCCGGAGACCCAGTACTTC.